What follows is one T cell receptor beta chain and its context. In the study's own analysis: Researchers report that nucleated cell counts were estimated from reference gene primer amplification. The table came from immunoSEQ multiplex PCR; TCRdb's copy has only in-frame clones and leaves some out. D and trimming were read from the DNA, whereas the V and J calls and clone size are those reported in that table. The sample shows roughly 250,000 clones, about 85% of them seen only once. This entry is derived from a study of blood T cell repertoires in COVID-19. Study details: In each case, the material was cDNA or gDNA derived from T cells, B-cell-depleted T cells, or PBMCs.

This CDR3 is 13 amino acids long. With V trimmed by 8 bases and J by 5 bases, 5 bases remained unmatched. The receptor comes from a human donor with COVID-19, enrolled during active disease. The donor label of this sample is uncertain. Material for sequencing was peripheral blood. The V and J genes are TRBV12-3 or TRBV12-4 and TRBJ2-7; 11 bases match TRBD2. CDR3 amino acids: CASRLAGFHEQYF. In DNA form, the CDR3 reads TGTGCCAGCCGACTAGCGGGATTCCACGAGCAGTACTTC.